These T cell receptor beta chains were read from a single sample in a study of response to subunit inactivated influenza vaccine. TCRdb fed the RT-PCR reads into MiXCR, producing one record per CDR3 protein. The data contain about 500,000 distinct CDR3 sequences, 16% of them singletons. The source material was CD4+ T cells sorted from PBMCs, sampled about 23 months after vaccination. The receptors come from a man between 50 and 70 years old who received an inactivated influenza vaccine. CDR3s include the opening cysteine and the closing phenylalanine or tryptophan. D genes are given only for firm matches. Clone size is given for some rows only: seen once, a few or many times, or a class if the clone is expanded.

TRBV12-3/TRBV12-4	.	few	13	TRBJ2-7	TGTGCCAGCAGCGTGACACCCACCTACGAGCAGTACTTC	CASSVTPTYEQYF
TRBV4-3	.	.	15	TRBJ2-1	TGCGCCAGCAGCCAAAACATGGGCCCCTACAATGAGCAGTTCTTC	CASSQNMGPYNEQFF
TRBV21-1	.	few	18	TRBJ2-2	TGTGCCAGCAGCAAATGGGACAGGGAACAATCGAACACCGGGGAGCTGTTTTTT	CASSKWDREQSNTGELFF
TRBV18	TRBD2	few	15	TRBJ2-1	TGTGCCAGCTCACTCCTGACTAGCGGCAACAATGAGCAGTTCTTC	CASSLLTSGNNEQFF
TRBV20-1	.	few	15	TRBJ1-4	TGCAGTGCTAGTATGCGGGAGTCATCTAATGAAAAACTGTTTTTT	CSASMRESSNEKLFF
TRBV20-1	TRBD1	few	16	TRBJ2-2	TGCAGTGCTAGACCCCGGACAGGGGCTGAGTACGGGGAGCTGTTTTTT	CSARPRTGAEYGELFF
TRBV20-1	TRBD1	.	16	TRBJ2-7	TGCAGTGCTAGAGATTTGGCAGGGGGCGCATACTACGAGCAGTACTTC	CSARDLAGGAYYEQYF
TRBV20-1	TRBD2	many	16	TRBJ2-1	TGCAGTGCCAGTAAAGGGACTAGCATCTACAACAATGAGCAGTTCTTC	CSASKGTSIYNNEQFF
TRBV20-1	TRBD2	.	14	TRBJ2-1	TGCAGTGCTCCCCCCGGGAGGGAATACAATGAGCAGTTCTTC	CSAPPGREYNEQFF
TRBV9	.	few	15	TRBJ2-5	TGTGCCAGCAGCGTAGTTGTCGGGAATCAAGAGACCCAGTACTTC	CASSVVVGNQETQYF
TRBV20-1	.	.	15	TRBJ2-5	TGCAGTGCTAGAGACCCCGCTAGCGCCCAAGAGACCCAGTACTTC	CSARDPASAQETQYF
TRBV29-1	TRBD2	few	12	TRBJ2-1	TGCAGCGCAGAGCGGGGCGCGGATGAGCAGTTCTTC	CSAERGADEQFF
TRBV10-3	.	few	15	TRBJ2-1	TGTGCCACCGGAAAGGACTTCAGCTCCTACAATGAGCAGTTCTTC	CATGKDFSSYNEQFF
TRBV20-1	.	.	12	TRBJ2-7	TGCAGTGCTAGGCCCGAGAGCTACGAGCAGTACTTC	CSARPESYEQYF
TRBV20-1	TRBD1	.	15	TRBJ1-3	TGCAGTGCTAGCCGGCGGACAGGGGCTGGAAACACCATATATTTT	CSASRRTGAGNTIYF
TRBV4-1	TRBD1	few	16	TRBJ1-2	TGCGCCAGCAGCCAAAAACTTAGGACAGGGGGAAAAGGCTACACCTTC	CASSQKLRTGGKGYTF
TRBV27	TRBD2	.	14	TRBJ2-5	TGTGCCAGCAGTTTTAGCGGGAGGGGTGAGACCCAGTACTTC	CASSFSGRGETQYF
TRBV7-8	.	.	14	TRBJ2-5	TGTGCCAGCAGCCTCAGGGGATTCCAAGAGACCCAGTACTTC	CASSLRGFQETQYF
TRBV6-2/TRBV6-3	.	.	16	TRBJ2-7	TGTGCCAGCAGTGGACGCCTAGGGGGTCGCTCCTACGAGCAGTACTTC	CASSGRLGGRSYEQYF
TRBV7-6	TRBD2	.	14	TRBJ2-3	TGTGCCAGCAGCTCAGCGGGAGGAAAAGATACGCAGTATTTT	CASSSAGGKDTQYF
TRBV7-2	.	.	14	TRBJ1-3	TGTGCCAGCAGCTTATCCAACTCTGGAAACACCATATATTTT	CASSLSNSGNTIYF
TRBV7-2	.	few	14	TRBJ2-2	TGTGCCAGCAGTAAACAGGGTGGGGCCGGGGAGCTGTTTTTT	CASSKQGGAGELFF